This T cell receptor beta chain was sequenced during a study of blood T cell repertoires in COVID-19. This CDR3 has 12 amino acids. With V trimmed by 11 bases and J by 5 bases, 7 bases remained unmatched. From germline, CDR1 is ENHRY and CDR2 SYGVKD. Generated by immunoSEQ multiplex PCR, the TCRdb table keeps only in-frame clones and is missing some. The sample shows some 230,000 clones, approximately 90% of them seen only once. J is TRBJ1-1 and V is TRBV10-3; TRBD1 agrees at 8 bases. The sequencing sample was made of peripheral blood. This TCR was sampled from a young man who had recovered from COVID-19. CDR3 amino acids: CAATGVGTEAFF. In DNA form, the CDR3 reads TGTGCCGCGACAGGGGTGGGAACTGAAGCTTTCTTT.